This T cell receptor (beta chain) was captured by sequencing in a study of blood T cell repertoires in COVID-19. Study in general: Italy, Spain and the United States were the sources of the convalescent and acute COVID-19 samples.

In the original processing: Amplifying reference gene primers gave estimates of nucleated cell counts. Some clones are missing from TCRdb's copy, which holds only in-frame ones; the method was immunoSEQ multiplex PCR. V and J calls and clone size are given by that table; D and trimming were obtained from the DNA. The repertoire holds hundreds of thousands of clones, with roughly 88% as singletons. CDR1 is SGDLS, CDR2 YYNGEE, per germline. Trimming cost V 0 bases and J 3 bases, with 6 bases left between them. The CDR3 totals 14 residues. The sample consisted of peripheral blood. This clonotype originated in a man older than 75 with acute or convalescent COVID-19. The V and J genes are TRBV9 and TRBJ2-2; possibly TRBD1 for D (5 bases). This CDR3 is CASSVEGDTGELFF. In DNA form, the CDR3 reads TGTGCCAGCAGCGTAGAAGGGGACACCGGGGAGCTGTTTTTT.